This T cell receptor beta chain appears in the sequencing data of a study of regulatory T cells in long-lasting Graves disease. Whole-study context: Graves' patients, newly diagnosed, had taken antithyroid drugs under 3 months.

As for time point: newly diagnosed GD, antithyroid drugs for less than 3 months. The authors made the TCR library using RNA they extracted from PBMCs. Investigators prepared the TCR beta libraries by applying iRepertoire HTBI primers and Arm-PCR of CDR3 regions. MiXCR, run by TCRdb on the multiplex PCR reads, gives a single entry per CDR3 protein. Of about 240,000 distinct CDR3 sequences in the sample, 20% were seen once. Trimming pared 8 bases from V and 4 bases from J, leaving 12 bases between. The CDR3 runs 13 residues. The germline V gene encodes CDR1 MNHEY and CDR2 SVGEGT. Notes on the study in general: Persistent disease showed a preference for TRBV28, TRBJ1-2 and TRBJ2-5. Patients whose Graves' disease persisted exhibited lower TCR diversity than those newly diagnosed. Small sample size may have lowered accuracy.

Comments on this clonotype: Its antigen remains unknown.

This rearrangement joins TRBV6-2 or TRBV6-3 to TRBJ1-5, with TRBD1 as a possible D gene (6 bases). The input for sequencing was peripheral blood mononuclear cells (PBMCs), taken at new diagnosis, from a patient treated with antithyroid drugs. The TCR originated in a female donor with Graves disease. The CDR3 region has the DNA TGTGCCAGCGGCCGGACAGAGAATCAGCCCCAGCATTTT. Translating gives CASGRTENQPQHF.